This TCR beta chain was profiled in a study of T cells after yellow fever vaccination. Study summary: Any fraction with a low cell number was prepared using SMART-Seq v4 Ultra Low Input.

In its sample, this clonotype was seen a few times. TCRdb itself ran the 5' RACE reads through MiXCR, one entry per CDR3 protein. The profile shows 510,000 or so distinct CDR3 sequences, approximately 21% of them singletons. From germline, CDR1 is SGHAT and CDR2 FQDESV (reference sequence). V lost 6 bases, J lost 4 bases, and 16 bases stayed unmatched. The CDR3 is 18 amino acids. This clonotype was sampled from a young man who received the YFV17D yellow fever vaccine. The chain combines TRBV11-1 with TRBJ2-3; 10 bases are a match to TRBD2. The starting material was PBMCs, obtained 15 days after the yellow fever booster vaccination. CDR3 nucleotide sequence: TGTGCCAGCAGGGCTAGCGGGAGTCACCAGTATGGGCCAGATACGCAGTATTTT. Translating it yields CASRASGSHQYGPDTQYF.